These 2 T cell receptor beta chains were all obtained from the same sample, sequenced in a study of cytomegalovirus exposure and HLA in healthy donors. The PCR ran on 60 Vbeta and 13 Jbeta primers. The method was immunoSEQ multiplex PCR; TCRdb's version includes in-frame clones alone and lacks a portion of them. The repertoire holds roughly 55,000 clones, around 85% seen once, with about 2.3% in the top ten. What was sequenced was PBMCs. The receptors originated from a boy younger than 18 in good health and CMV-seropositive.

This clone was counted only a few times. The V call is TRBV7-2, the J call TRBJ2-7, with 12 nucleotides matching TRBD2. The germline V gene encodes CDR1 SGHTA and CDR2 FQGNSA. J was trimmed by 2 bases and V by 9 bases; bases with no gene match: 8. The length of the CDR3 is 15 residues. In DNA, the CDR3 is TGTGCCAGTACGCAGCTAGCGGGGGGGACCTACGAGCAGTACTTC. Encoded protein: CASTQLAGGTYEQYF.

This chain connects TRBV28 to TRBJ2-2; D ambiguous. The CDR3 spans 14 residues. Trimming took 2 bases from V and 4 from J, leaving 8 bases between them. The V gene's germline CDR1 is MDHEN and CDR2 SYDVKM. The CDR3 coding sequence is TGTGCCAGCAGTTTAATCAGGCGCACCGGGGAGCTGTTTTTT. This sequence encodes CASSLIRRTGELFF.